These 32 T cell receptor beta chains came from one sample sequenced in a study of cytomegalovirus exposure and HLA in healthy donors. The study ran its PCR with 60 Vbeta and 13 Jbeta primers. Clones were sequenced by immunoSEQ multiplex PCR, and TCRdb holds only the in-frame ones, with some missing. The data hold about 160,000 clones, with roughly three quarters observed a single time. Sequencing used PBMCs. Receptors were obtained from a man aged 60 to 75 in good health and CMV-seronegative.

The chain couples TRBV11-3 to TRBJ2-2, with TRBD2 matching 9 bases. CDR3 size: 17 residues. The J segment lost 3 bases and the V segment lost 10 bases, leaving 15 bases of the junction unmatched. CDR1 is SGHNT, CDR2 YENEEA, per germline. This CDR3 is CATPMDAGGWYTGELFF. DNA of the CDR3: TGTGCCACCCCGATGGACGCGGGGGGGTGGTACACCGGGGAGCTGTTTTTT.

The chain joins TRBV30 to TRBJ2-3; D perhaps matches TRBD1 (5 bases). The CDR3 extends over 12 amino acids. Trimming took off 3 bases at V and 3 bases at J, with 7 bases between the two ends. Per germline, CDR1 GTSNPN and CDR2 SVGIG (reference sequence). The CDR3 here is CAWSRETDTQYF. The CDR3 DNA sequence: TGTGCCTGGAGCAGGGAAACAGATACGCAGTATTTT.

This clone has only a few counts. The chain couples TRBV7-2 to TRBJ1-1, with 7 nucleotides matching TRBD1. V lost 5 bases to trimming and J lost 4 bases; unmatched junction nucleotides: 7. The germline V gene encodes CDR1 SGHTA and CDR2 FQGNSA. The CDR3 is 14 amino acids. CDR3: CASSVRGLGTEAFF. CDR3 nucleotide sequence: TGTGCCAGCAGCGTAAGGGGGCTTGGCACTGAAGCTTTCTTT.

V usage is TRBV27 and J usage is TRBJ2-7, with 9 bases fitting TRBD1. CDR1 is MNHEY, CDR2 SMNVEV, per germline (reference sequence). V lost 9 bases to trimming and J lost 11 bases; unmatched junction nucleotides: 17. The CDR3 runs 14 residues. CDR3 in DNA: TGTGCCAGTAAGGGACAGGGACTTTCCGCCCCAGAGTACTTC. Protein: CASKGQGLSAPEYF.

This clone has a single count. The chain combines TRBV29-1 with TRBJ2-6, with a tentative D call TRBD2 (5 bases). Trimming removed 7 bases at V and 1 base at J, with 17 bases between. CDR3 length: 16 residues. Germline CDR1 SQVTM, CDR2 ANQGSEA. CDR3 in amino acids: CSALDIGISGANVLTF. The CDR3 DNA is TGCAGCGCCCTAGATATCGGGATATCTGGGGCCAACGTCCTGACTTTC.

The J gene is TRBJ2-1, the V gene TRBV5-4; 8 nucleotides agree with TRBD2. CDR3 length equals 15 residues. CDR1 and CDR2 (germline): SGHNT, YYREEE (reference sequence). The V segment lost 4 bases and the J segment 7 bases; nucleotides outside the gene matches: 10. CDR3: CASSQRREGRNEQFF. CDR3 in DNA: TGTGCCAGCAGCCAACGCCGGGAGGGCCGGAATGAGCAGTTCTTC.

This sequence joins TRBV7-6 and TRBJ2-7; maybe TRBD1 (7 bases). CDR3 length: 14 amino acids. Trimming took 5 bases from V and 2 from J, leaving 13 bases between them. CDR1 is SGHVS and CDR2 is FNYEAQ in the germline V gene. This CDR3 is CASSPRDRTYEQYF. The CDR3 coding sequence is TGTGCCAGCAGCCCGCGGGACAGAACCTACGAGCAGTACTTC.

V is TRBV30 and J is TRBJ1-2; TRBD1 matches 12 bases. This CDR3 is 14 amino acids long. Losses at the gene ends were 8 bases for V and 7 bases for J; bases not matched to a gene: 11. CDR1 is GTSNPN, CDR2 SVGIG, per germline (reference sequence). As DNA, the CDR3 is TGTGCCCAAAGAGGGGACAGGGGGCTCAGTGGCTACACCTTC. Translation: CAQRGDRGLSGYTF.

The chain joins TRBV11-2 to TRBJ2-7; D is ambiguous. Germline CDR1 reads SGHAT; CDR2 reads FQNNGV. There are 12 residues in the CDR3. The germline V and J ends were trimmed by 0 bases and 3 bases, with 3 bases remaining between them. Written as DNA, the CDR3 is TGTGCCAGCAGCTTAGACGGCTACGAGCAGTACTTC. Its translation: CASSLDGYEQYF.

This chain joins TRBV10-3 and TRBJ2-7; D is perhaps TRBD1 (5 bases). Trimming shortened V by 7 bases and J by 0 bases, and 13 bases separated the two germline ends. There are 14 residues in the CDR3. Germline lookup yields CDR1 ENHRY and CDR2 SYGVKD. In DNA, the CDR3 is TGTGCCATCATGTCCAGGGAAGGCTCCTACGAGCAGTACTTC. Residues: CAIMSREGSYEQYF.

V gene TRBV4-2 combines with J gene TRBJ2-3; 8 bases fit TRBD1. Per germline, CDR1 LGHNA and CDR2 YNFKEQ. The J segment lost 4 bases and the V segment lost 0 bases, leaving 3 bases of the junction unmatched. The length of the CDR3 is 15 residues. This CDR3 reads CASSQEGQASDTQYF. CDR3 coding DNA: TGTGCCAGCAGCCAAGAGGGACAGGCATCAGATACGCAGTATTTT.

The genes are TRBV5-1 and TRBJ1-2; D is unresolved. V was shortened by 0 bases and J by 4 bases, with 10 bases between the two germline ends. The CDR3 covers 14 residues. Per germline, CDR1 SGHRS and CDR2 YFSETQ. In nucleotides, the CDR3 is TGCGCCAGCAGCTTGGGGGCAGTCAGCTATGGCTACACCTTC. Protein sequence: CASSLGAVSYGYTF.

This rearrangement joins TRBV18 to TRBJ2-1, with TRBD1 matching 12 bases. J was trimmed by 8 bases and V by 3 bases; bases with no gene match: 5. Germline-derived CDR1 and CDR2 are KGHSH and LQKENI. This CDR3 is built from 15 residues. In nucleotides, the CDR3 is TGTGCCAGCTCACCGGGACAGGGGGCCAACGATGAGCAGTTCTTC. It translates to CASSPGQGANDEQFF.

About this clone itself: Its ends do not fully match the called genes, so a read error is possible. V usage is TRBV7-9 and J usage is TRBJ2-1; the D is unclear. The CDR3 is 13 amino acids. In germline, CDR1 is SEHNR, CDR2 FQNEAQ (reference sequence). The CDR3 bases are TGTTCCAGCAGCTTATCTCTGTACAATGAGCAGTTCTTC. It codes for CSSSLSLYNEQFF.

The rearrangement joins TRBV30 to TRBJ2-3; 9 positions match TRBD2. Germline assignment: CDR1 GTSNPN and CDR2 SVGIG (reference sequence). The CDR3 is 14 residues long. J gave up 5 bases and V 5 bases, and 8 bases lay outside the gene matches. CDR3 sequence reads: CAWVPSSGIDTQYF. The CDR3 DNA follows: TGTGCCTGGGTCCCATCTAGCGGGATAGATACGCAGTATTTT.

V gene TRBV4-3 combines with J gene TRBJ2-3; 8 bases agree with TRBD1. Germline V lookup: CDR1 LGHNA, CDR2 YSLEER. The CDR3 contains 14 residues. V lost 5 bases to trimming and J lost 4 bases; unmatched junction nucleotides: 5. CDR3 loop: CASSGGQGADTQYF. The CDR3 coding sequence is TGCGCCAGCAGCGGAGGACAGGGAGCAGATACGCAGTATTTT.

The CDR3 bases are TGTGCCAGCAGCTTACGGCAGGGCTCCTCTGGAAACACCATATATTTT. Protein: CASSLRQGSSGNTIYF. This chain joins TRBV7-2 and TRBJ1-3, with D possibly TRBD1 on 5 matching bases. V was shortened by 2 bases and J by 0 bases, with 11 bases between the two germline ends. Germline CDR1 is SGHTA and CDR2 is FQGNSA. This CDR3 has 16 residues.

DNA of the CDR3: TGTGCCAGCTCACCACAGGGACAGGGCAATCAGCCCCAGCATTTT. Residues: CASSPQGQGNQPQHF. The chain uses TRBV18 and TRBJ1-5; 8 bases are a match to TRBD1. The CDR3 consists of 15 residues. The J segment lost 2 bases and the V segment lost 1 base, leaving 1 base of the junction unmatched. Germline V CDR1 and CDR2: KGHSH, LQKENI.

V is TRBV19 and J is TRBJ1-2; the D is unclear. The germline V gene has CDR1 LNHDA and CDR2 SQIVND (reference sequence). The CDR3 has 16 amino acids. V was trimmed by 3 bases and J by 3 bases, leaving 17 bases between them. The CDR3 is CASSMAGGWSDYGYTF. In DNA, the CDR3 is TGTGCCAGTAGTATGGCCGGAGGGTGGTCGGACTATGGCTACACCTTC.

This clone occurred once. The J gene is TRBJ2-1, the V gene TRBV9; a weak D match, TRBD1 (6 bases). Deletions cut 3 bases from V and 5 bases from J, with 12 bases between. The CDR3 spans 14 residues. Germline V gene data show CDR1 as SGDLS and CDR2 as YYNGEE. CDR3 nucleotides: TGTGCCAGCAGCGGAGGGCCAGGGGACAATGAGCAGTTCTTC. The encoded protein is CASSGGPGDNEQFF.

V is TRBV5-4 and J is TRBJ1-1, with TRBD1 matching 7 bases. J gave up 3 bases and V 1 base, and 6 bases lay outside the gene matches. CDR1 and CDR2 from the germline V gene are SGHNT and YYREEE (reference sequence). This CDR3 spans 15 amino acids. CDR3 nucleotides: TGTGCCAGCAGCTTGAACAACAGGGGTTACACTGAAGCTTTCTTT. It translates to CASSLNNRGYTEAFF.

The V gene is TRBV27, the J gene TRBJ2-3, with a weak D call TRBD2 (5 bases). V was shortened by 5 bases and J by 2 bases, with 20 bases between the two germline ends. Germline CDR1 is MNHEY and CDR2 is SMNVEV (reference sequence). CDR3 length equals 17 residues. CDR3 loop: CASSPPGLRGSTDTQYF. The CDR3 nucleotides are TGTGCCAGCAGTCCCCCGGGCCTCCGCGGGTCCACAGATACGCAGTATTTT.

The gene calls are TRBV7-8 and TRBJ2-5; TRBD2 matches 11 bases. The CDR3 consists of 14 residues. CDR1 is SGHVS, CDR2 FQNEAQ, per germline. With V trimmed by 3 bases and J by 4 bases, 1 base remained unmatched. CDR3 coding DNA: TGTGCCAGCAGCTTCGGACTAGCGGGAGAGACCCAGTACTTC. Translation gives CASSFGLAGETQYF. Based on the CDR3 plus reference TRBV7-8 and TRBJ2-5, the full variable domain is GAGVSQSPRYKVAKRGQDVALRCDPISGHVSLFWYQQALGQGPEFLTYFQNEAQLDKSGLPSDRFFAERPEGSVSTLKIQRTQQEDSAVYLCASSFGLAGETQYFGPGTRLLVL.

The rearrangement links TRBV2 to TRBJ1-5; TRBD1 is a possible D gene (6 bases). Looked up from germline, CDR1 is SNHLY and CDR2 is FYNNEI. The CDR3 runs 14 residues. V was cut by 7 bases and J by 3 bases, with 13 bases left in between. The CDR3: CASNLGQLNQPQHF. In DNA form, the CDR3 reads TGTGCCAGCAACCTCGGACAGCTCAATCAGCCCCAGCATTTT. Combining the CDR3 with reference TRBV2 and TRBJ1-5 gives the whole variable domain EPEVTQTPSHQVTQMGQEVILRCVPISNHLYFYWYRQILGQKVEFLVSFYNNEISEKSEIFDDQFSVERPDGSNFTLKIRSTKLEDSAMYFCASNLGQLNQPQHFGDGTRLSIL.

This chain uses TRBV30 with TRBJ2-5, with D possibly being TRBD1 (6 bases). V dropped 0 bases and J dropped 4 bases, with 15 bases sitting between them. This CDR3 is built from 15 residues. The germline V gene encodes CDR1 GTSNPN and CDR2 SVGIG (reference sequence). The CDR3 protein is CAWSVPPWTAETQYF. The DNA for the CDR3 is TGTGCCTGGAGTGTCCCCCCCTGGACAGCAGAGACCCAGTACTTC.

This clone was seen once. This chain uses TRBV19 with TRBJ2-1, with D tentatively TRBD1 (8 bases). V was shortened by 7 bases and J by 7 bases, with 14 bases between the two germline ends. The CDR3 is made up of 13 amino acids. The germline CDR1 and CDR2 sequences are LNHDA and SQIVND (reference sequence). CDR3 residues: CASTIQGGNEQFF. The CDR3 DNA sequence: TGTGCCAGTACGATACAGGGGGGGAATGAGCAGTTCTTC.

The CDR3 nucleotides read TGCGCCAGCGGAGACCTCAGGGGAGGGCCCGGAAACACCATATATTTT. Its translation: CASGDLRGGPGNTIYF. The chain has TRBV10-2 and TRBJ1-3; perhaps TRBD1 as D (6 bases). Trimming shortened V by 8 bases and J by 4 bases, and 21 bases separated the two germline ends. Germline CDR1 reads WSHSY; CDR2 reads SAAADI. The CDR3 length is 16 residues.

The J gene is TRBJ2-7, the V gene TRBV27, with 7 bases lining up with TRBD2. J was trimmed by 5 bases and V by 3 bases; bases with no gene match: 7. CDR1 is MNHEY and CDR2 is SMNVEV in the germline V gene (reference sequence). The CDR3 spans 14 residues. CDR3 DNA sequence: TGTGCCAGCAGTTTCGGCGGGAGAATCAACGAGCAGTACTTC. Protein product: CASSFGGRINEQYF.

This chain connects TRBV7-9 to TRBJ2-5; D possibly corresponds to TRBD2 (6 bases). Trimming stripped 5 bases from V and 0 bases from J, with 16 bases between. Germline CDR1 SEHNR, CDR2 FQNEAQ (reference sequence). This CDR3 is built from 16 residues. The CDR3 nucleotides are TGTGCCAGCAGCCGCGCGTTGGCGGGGTACCAAGAGACCCAGTACTTC. Amino acid sequence: CASSRALAGYQETQYF.

This clone has more than one count but fewer than ten. The junction differs from germline at one of its ends, possibly a read error. The chain joins TRBV7-9 to TRBJ2-3; TRBD1 is a possible D gene (6 bases). The germline gives CDR1 SEHNR, CDR2 FQNEAQ (reference sequence). The CDR3 runs to 17 residues. The chain's CDR3 is CSSSSGSGQLITDTQYF. CDR3 DNA: TGTTCCAGCAGCTCCGGCTCAGGACAGCTAATCACAGATACGCAGTATTTT.

The chain uses TRBV6-5 and TRBJ2-7; 11 positions match TRBD1. Germline CDR1 is MNHEY and CDR2 is SVGAGI. The CDR3 is 14 residues long. J gave up 2 bases and V 4 bases, and 1 base lay outside the gene matches. The CDR3 region is CASSWGQGAYEQYF. The CDR3, as DNA: TGTGCCAGCAGTTGGGGACAGGGGGCCTACGAGCAGTACTTC.

The rearrangement links TRBV29-1 to TRBJ2-7, with D maybe TRBD1 (6 bases). The V end lost 4 bases, the J end lost 0 bases, and 10 bases lay between the germline ends. The germline V gene encodes CDR1 SQVTM and CDR2 ANQGSEA. The CDR3 has 13 residues. The CDR3 sequence is CSVVLQGSYEQYF. The DNA for the CDR3 is TGCAGCGTTGTGTTACAGGGCTCCTACGAGCAGTACTTC.